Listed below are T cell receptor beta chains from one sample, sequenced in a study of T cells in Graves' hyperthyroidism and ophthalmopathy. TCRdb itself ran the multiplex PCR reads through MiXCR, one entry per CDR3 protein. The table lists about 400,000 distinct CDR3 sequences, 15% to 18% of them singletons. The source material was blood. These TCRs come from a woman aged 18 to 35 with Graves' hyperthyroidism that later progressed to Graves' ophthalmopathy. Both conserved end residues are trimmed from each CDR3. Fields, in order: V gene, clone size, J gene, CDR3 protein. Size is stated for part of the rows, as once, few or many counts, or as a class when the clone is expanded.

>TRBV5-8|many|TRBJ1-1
ASSLDRGQTEAF
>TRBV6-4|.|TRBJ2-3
ASSHSQGSTDTQY
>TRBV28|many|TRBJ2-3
ASSFRAGDTDTQY
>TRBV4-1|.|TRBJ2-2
ASSQVFSPGPNTGGLF
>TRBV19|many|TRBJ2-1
ASSLSFTPSNEQF
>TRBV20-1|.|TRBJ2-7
SASRDYEQY
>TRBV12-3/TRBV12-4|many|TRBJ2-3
ASSLGLAGGLTSDTQY
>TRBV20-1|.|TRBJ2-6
SAYRDRAITSGANVLT
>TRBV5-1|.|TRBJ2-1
ASRHSGPSYEQF
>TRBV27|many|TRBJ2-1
ASSRPLGSSYNEQF
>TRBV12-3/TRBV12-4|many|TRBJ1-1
ASSLAKNTEAF
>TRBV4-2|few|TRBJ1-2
ASSQDPQGASYGYT
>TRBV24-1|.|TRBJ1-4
ATSEGGQGSRNEKLF
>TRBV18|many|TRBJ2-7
ASSLTGTGKNEQY
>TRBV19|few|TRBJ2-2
ASSIDRVSGELF
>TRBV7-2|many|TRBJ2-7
ASSLRGGRANYEQY
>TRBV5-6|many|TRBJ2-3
ASSLLLVTDTQY
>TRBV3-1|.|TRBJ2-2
ASSQETSISTGELF
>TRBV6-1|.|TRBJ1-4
ASSGAWGTTNEKLF
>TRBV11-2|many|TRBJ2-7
ASSSLRGLDYEQY
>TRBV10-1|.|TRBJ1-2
AGSESLGMGYT
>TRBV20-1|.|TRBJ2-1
SARDPGFKTRKVIGSYNEQF
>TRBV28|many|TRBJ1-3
ASRGNGNTIY
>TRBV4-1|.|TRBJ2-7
ASSHLSSDSPYSYEQY
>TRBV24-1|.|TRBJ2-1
ATSETPGTGRNYNEQF
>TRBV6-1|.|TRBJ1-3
ATGRDQGNTIY
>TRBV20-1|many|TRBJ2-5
SARWGLETQY
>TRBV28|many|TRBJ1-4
ASRSGANEKLF
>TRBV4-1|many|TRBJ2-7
ASSQTQGSSYEQY
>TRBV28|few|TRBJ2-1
ASSSLVRGSYNEQF